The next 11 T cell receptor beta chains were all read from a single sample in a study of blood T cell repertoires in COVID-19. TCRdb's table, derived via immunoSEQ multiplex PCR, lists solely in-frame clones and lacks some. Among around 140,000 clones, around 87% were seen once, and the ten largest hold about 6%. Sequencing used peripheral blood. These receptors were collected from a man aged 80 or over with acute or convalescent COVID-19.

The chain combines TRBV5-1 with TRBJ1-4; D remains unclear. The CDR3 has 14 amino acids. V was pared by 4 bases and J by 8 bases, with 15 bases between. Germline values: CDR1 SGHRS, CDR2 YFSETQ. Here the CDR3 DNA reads TGCGCCAGCAGCGACCCCATTCTGAGGGAAAAACTGTTTTTT. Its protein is CASSDPILREKLFF. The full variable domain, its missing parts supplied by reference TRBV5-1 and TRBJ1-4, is KAGVTQTPRYLIKTRGQQVTLSCSPISGHRSVSWYQQTPGQGLQFLFEYFSETQRNKGNFPGRFSGRQFSNSRSEMNVSTLELGDSALYLCASSDPILREKLFFGSGTQLSVL.

In nucleotides, the CDR3 is TGTGCCCGGAAAGCGGGAAACACTGAAGCTTTCTTT. Amino acids: CARKAGNTEAFF. The rearrangement links TRBV6-5 to TRBJ1-1; D unclear. The CDR3 loop spans 12 amino acids. The V end was cut by 11 bases, the J end by 2 bases, with 12 bases between. Germline-derived CDR1 and CDR2 are MNHEY and SVGAGI.

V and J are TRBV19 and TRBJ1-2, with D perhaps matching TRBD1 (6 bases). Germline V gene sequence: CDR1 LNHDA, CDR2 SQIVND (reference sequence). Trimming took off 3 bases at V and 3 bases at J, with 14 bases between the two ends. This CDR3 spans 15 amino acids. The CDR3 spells CASSIPSKGDYGYTF. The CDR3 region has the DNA TGTGCCAGTAGTATCCCCTCCAAGGGGGACTATGGCTACACCTTC.

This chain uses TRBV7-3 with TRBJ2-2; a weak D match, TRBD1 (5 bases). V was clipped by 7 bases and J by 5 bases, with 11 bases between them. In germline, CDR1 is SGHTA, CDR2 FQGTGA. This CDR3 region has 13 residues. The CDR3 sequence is CASNPGHTGELFF. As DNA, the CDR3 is TGTGCCAGCAACCCCGGACATACCGGGGAGCTGTTTTTT.

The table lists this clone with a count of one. CDR3 coding DNA: TGTGCCAGCAGTGCCTCCACAGTTAACTATGGCTACACCTTC. Translated: CASSASTVNYGYTF. The chain employs TRBV6-6 and TRBJ1-2; no firm D call. In germline, CDR1 is MNHNY, CDR2 SVGAGI (reference sequence). The CDR3 is 14 amino acids. V was cut by 5 bases and J by 1 base, with 11 bases left in between.

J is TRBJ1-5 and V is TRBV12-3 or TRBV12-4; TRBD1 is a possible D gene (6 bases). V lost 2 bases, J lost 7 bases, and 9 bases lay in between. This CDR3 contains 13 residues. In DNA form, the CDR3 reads TGTGCCAGCAGTTTAAGGGGGTTACAGCCCCAGCATTTT. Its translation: CASSLRGLQPQHF.

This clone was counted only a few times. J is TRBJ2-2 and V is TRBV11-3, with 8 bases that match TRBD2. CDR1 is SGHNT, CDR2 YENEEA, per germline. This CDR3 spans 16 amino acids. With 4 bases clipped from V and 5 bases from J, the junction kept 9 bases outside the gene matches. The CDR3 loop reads CASSSRAGGSTGELFF. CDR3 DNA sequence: TGTGCCAGCAGCTCCCGGGCGGGGGGTTCTACCGGGGAGCTGTTTTTT.

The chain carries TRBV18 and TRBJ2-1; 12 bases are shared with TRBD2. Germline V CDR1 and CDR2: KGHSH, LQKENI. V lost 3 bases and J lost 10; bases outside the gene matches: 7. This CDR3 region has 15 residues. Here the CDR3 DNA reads TGTGCCAGCTCACCCCGACTAGCGGGAGAAGAAGAGCAGTTCTTC. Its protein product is CASSPRLAGEEEQFF.

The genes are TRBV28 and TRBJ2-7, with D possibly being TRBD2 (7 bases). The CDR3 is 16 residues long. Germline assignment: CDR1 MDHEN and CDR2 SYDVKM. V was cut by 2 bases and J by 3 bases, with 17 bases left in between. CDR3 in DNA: TGTGCCAGCAGTTTACGTTGGGGGGGGCTTAACTACGAGCAGTACTTC. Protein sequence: CASSLRWGGLNYEQYF.

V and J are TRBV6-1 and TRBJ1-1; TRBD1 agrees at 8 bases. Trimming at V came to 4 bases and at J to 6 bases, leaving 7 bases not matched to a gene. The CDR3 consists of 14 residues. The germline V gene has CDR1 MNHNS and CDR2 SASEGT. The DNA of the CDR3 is TGTGCCAGCAGTGGAGCAGGGGGCGCCGCTGAAGCTTTCTTT. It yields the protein CASSGAGGAAEAFF.

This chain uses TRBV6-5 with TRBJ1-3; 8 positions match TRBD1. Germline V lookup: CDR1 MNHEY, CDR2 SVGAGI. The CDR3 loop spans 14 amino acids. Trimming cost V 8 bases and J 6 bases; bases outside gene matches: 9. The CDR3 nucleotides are TGTGCCAGCCGGACAGGGTGGAATGAAAACACCATATATTTT. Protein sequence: CASRTGWNENTIYF.